This T cell receptor (beta chain) was retrieved from a study of OX40 agonist ivuxolimab in advanced cancers. Produced via immunoSEQ multiplex PCR; TCRdb's table is partial and in-frame only. In the table there are about 110,000 clones, roughly nine tenths of which are singletons. V was pared by 3 bases and J by 1 base, with 10 bases between. Germline-derived CDR1 and CDR2 are KGHSH and LQKENI. The CDR3 is 15 residues long. Details on this clone: Its antigen remains unknown.

Findings of the study overall: More expanded clones were seen, on average, in CD8+ T cells than in CD4+.

This sequence was found in an adult with an advanced solid tumor such as melanoma, head and neck, liver or kidney cancer. The starting material was CD4+ or CD8+ T cells sorted from blood, obtained in a trial of the OX40 agonist ivuxolimab. This chain connects TRBV18 to TRBJ1-3; D is uncertain. The CDR3 DNA reads as TGTGCCAGCTCACCGACGGGGATGTCTGGAAACACCATATATTTT. Protein product: CASSPTGMSGNTIYF.